The 7 T cell receptor beta chains listed next were all sequenced from one sample in a study of chemoradiotherapy in HPV16-positive cancers. TCRdb's table, derived via immunoSEQ multiplex PCR, lists solely in-frame clones and lacks some. The sample lists approximately 19,000 clones; about 90% were seen once. The specimen was blood, collected from a patient who underwent chemoradiotherapy. The receptors shown here come from a human donor with HPV-associated anogenital cancer.

The rearrangement joins TRBV5-1 to TRBJ2-3; TRBD2 might be the D (6 bases). V dropped 5 bases and J dropped 4 bases, with 8 bases sitting between them. This CDR3 has 12 residues. Germline CDR1 and CDR2: SGHRS and YFSETQ. The CDR3 coding sequence is TGCGCCAGCAGACCTAGCGCAGATACGCAGTATTTT. This codes for CASRPSADTQYF.

The V call is TRBV11-3, the J call TRBJ2-2, with 7 positions matching TRBD2. With 7 bases clipped from V and 6 bases from J, the junction kept 11 bases outside the gene matches. Germline V CDR1 and CDR2: SGHNT, YENEEA. The CDR3 has 15 residues. The CDR3 DNA reads as TGTGCCAGCAACTCCGGACTAGTCTTCCCCGGGGAGCTGTTTTTT. Its protein product is CASNSGLVFPGELFF.

This clone has more than one count but fewer than ten. The chain recombines TRBV7-2 with TRBJ2-1; 11 positions agree with TRBD2. The CDR3 totals 15 residues. V lost 5 bases to trimming and J lost 9 bases; unmatched junction nucleotides: 9. Germline lookup yields CDR1 SGHTA and CDR2 FQGNSA. DNA for the CDR3: TGTGCCAGCAGCCCCGTAGCGGGGGGGCCGGTTGAGCAGTTCTTC. Translated: CASSPVAGGPVEQFF.

The J gene is TRBJ2-7, the V gene TRBV7-9, with D uncertain. V lost 5 bases to trimming and J lost 6 bases, with 14 bases between them. The CDR3 sequence is 13 residues long. Germline CDR1 reads SEHNR; CDR2 reads FQNEAQ (reference sequence). CDR3 nucleotides: TGTGCCAGCAGCCCCACTCGCCTTCCCGAGCAGTACTTC. It codes for CASSPTRLPEQYF.

This clone was seen more than once but under ten times. The V call is TRBV11-2, the J call TRBJ2-2; TRBD1 aligns across 9 bases. Germline-derived CDR1 and CDR2 are SGHAT and FQNNGV. The V gene end was trimmed by 4 bases and the J gene end by 5 bases; junction bases not matched to a gene: 5. The CDR3 is 15 amino acids. The CDR3: CASSWYRGQTGELFF. CDR3 nucleotides: TGTGCCAGCAGCTGGTACAGGGGGCAGACCGGGGAGCTGTTTTTT.

The chain links TRBV6-1 to TRBJ1-5; unclear D gene. The V and J ends lost 2 bases and 0 bases respectively, with 8 bases between them. This CDR3 comprises 15 residues. Germline loops: CDR1 MNHNS, CDR2 SASEGT. The CDR3: CASSEFKDSNQPQHF. The CDR3 DNA reads TGTGCCAGCAGTGAATTCAAAGATAGCAATCAGCCCCAGCATTTT.

The J gene is TRBJ1-4, the V gene TRBV5-5; D is ambiguous. CDR1 and CDR2 (germline): SGHKS, YYEKEE (reference sequence). V was clipped by 0 bases and J by 7 bases, with 13 bases between them. The CDR3 runs 15 residues. The CDR3 DNA sequence: TGTGCCAGCAGCTTGGCCGGCTCGGGAGGTGAAAAACTGTTTTTT. Encoded protein: CASSLAGSGGEKLFF.